The clone carrying this TCR beta chain was detected a few times. The CDR3 contains 14 residues. Germline values: CDR1 SGHDT, CDR2 YYEEEE. Trimming removed 2 bases from V and 9 bases from J; junction bases left unmatched: 3. This record belongs to a study of human T cells and chemical hapten exposure. From the RACE reads, TCRdb called clonotypes with MiXCR, one entry per CDR3 protein. The data contain approximately 57,000 distinct CDR3 sequences, 9.3% of them singletons. Time point described: patch test 1, 2 weeks after DPC sensitization. The treatment denotes: therapeutic diphenylcyclopropenone sensitization with weekly scalp DPC.

The rearrangement links TRBV5-6 to TRBJ1-6; 9 bases map to TRBD1. This TCR was recovered from a woman aged 40 to 55 with alopecia areata. Some clones in this sample may be carry-over from other donors' samples. Specimen: whole blood, collected in connection with sensitization to the hapten diphenylcyclopropenone (DPC). CDR3 bases: TGTGCCAGCAGCTTCGGACAGGGGTTTTCACCCCTCCACTTT. Translating gives CASSFGQGFSPLHF.